The 9 T cell receptor beta chains given below trace back to one sample, sequenced in a study of cytomegalovirus exposure and HLA in healthy donors. With 60 Vbeta and 13 Jbeta primers, the PCR was carried out. Profiling relied on immunoSEQ multiplex PCR, and the TCRdb table lists in-frame clones only, not all of them. This sample yields about 77,000 clones, of which around three quarters are seen a single time; 3.5% to 4.5% belongs to the top ten. Sequences were obtained from PBMCs. The receptors come from a man between 40 and 49 years old in good health and CMV-seronegative.

J is TRBJ2-1 and V is TRBV6-6, with TRBD2 matching over 12 bases. Looked up from germline, CDR1 is MNHNY and CDR2 is SVGAGI (reference sequence). CDR3 length: 14 residues. V trimming: 2 bases; J trimming: 10 bases; junction bases outside the gene matches: 3. In DNA form, the CDR3 reads TGTGCCAGCAGTTACATACTAGCGGGAGGAGAGCAGTTCTTC. It codes for CASSYILAGGEQFF.

The table lists this clone with a few counts. The chain joins TRBV11-1 to TRBJ2-5, with TRBD1 as a possible D gene (5 bases). Per germline, CDR1 SGHAT and CDR2 FQDESV (reference sequence). The CDR3 length is 14 residues. The V end was cut by 1 base, the J end by 5 bases, with 11 bases between. CDR3 nucleotide sequence: TGTGCCAGCAGCTTAGTGGTAGGGGTGGAGACCCAGTACTTC. Its protein is CASSLVVGVETQYF.

Turning to this clone: In the same sample, other DNA sequences code for this CDR3. The V call is TRBV5-4, the J call TRBJ2-5; 7 bases are a match to TRBD1. This CDR3 is 13 amino acids long. Germline lookup yields CDR1 SGHNT and CDR2 YYREEE (reference sequence). The trim removed 0 bases at V and 6 bases at J, leaving 2 bases unmatched. The CDR3 here is CASSLDRGKTQYF. Here the CDR3 DNA reads TGTGCCAGCAGCTTGGACAGGGGAAAGACCCAGTACTTC.

This clone appeared a single time. The chain recombines TRBV7-6 with TRBJ2-1; 8 nucleotides agree with TRBD2. The V gene end was trimmed by 2 bases and the J gene end by 3 bases; junction bases not matched to a gene: 0. The V gene's germline CDR1 is SGHVS and CDR2 FNYEAQ. CDR3 length equals 14 residues. Here the CDR3 reads CASSLTSGYNEQFF. Written as DNA, the CDR3 is TGTGCCAGCAGCTTAACTAGCGGCTACAATGAGCAGTTCTTC.

The chain joins TRBV28 to TRBJ1-5; 10 bases are shared with TRBD1. Per germline, CDR1 MDHEN and CDR2 SYDVKM. This CDR3 is 15 amino acids long. V shed 2 bases and J 6 bases; nucleotides not matched to a gene: 4. The CDR3 sequence is CASSLRTGGGQPQHF. The CDR3 DNA reads as TGTGCCAGCAGTTTACGGACAGGGGGGGGTCAGCCCCAGCATTTT.

The chain is built from TRBV19 and TRBJ1-1, with a weak D call TRBD1 (6 bases). V was cut by 3 bases and J by 0 bases, with 8 bases left in between. The CDR3 is 14 residues long. The V gene's germline CDR1 is LNHDA and CDR2 SQIVND (reference sequence). The CDR3: CASSMRGLNTEAFF. CDR3 nucleotide sequence: TGTGCCAGTAGTATGAGGGGGTTGAACACTGAAGCTTTCTTT.

The CDR3 sequence is CASSRNRDSNEKLFF. CDR3 sequence (DNA): TGTGCCAGCAGTCGCAACCGGGACAGTAATGAAAAACTGTTTTTT. The chain links TRBV6-6 to TRBJ1-4; 7 bases are shared with TRBD1. CDR3 length: 15 amino acids. The germline V gene encodes CDR1 MNHNY and CDR2 SVGAGI (reference sequence). The J segment lost 4 bases and the V segment lost 5 bases, leaving 7 bases of the junction unmatched.

The rearrangement links TRBV14 to TRBJ2-7; 7 bases agree with TRBD2. Per the germline V gene, CDR1 is SGHDN and CDR2 is FVKESK. This CDR3 has 14 residues. V shed 3 bases and J 2 bases; nucleotides not matched to a gene: 4. This chain's CDR3 is CASSHGTIPYEQYF. CDR3 coding DNA: TGTGCCAGCAGCCACGGGACTATCCCCTACGAGCAGTACTTC.

In this sample, this clone turned up a few times. Within the sample, other DNA sequences also encode this same CDR3. The V call is TRBV30, the J call TRBJ2-2; D is uncertain. The CDR3 sequence is 14 residues long. V was shortened by 4 bases and J by 3 bases, with 12 bases between the two germline ends. Germline lookup yields CDR1 GTSNPN and CDR2 SVGIG (reference sequence). CDR3 sequence: CAWINAVDTGELFF. The CDR3, as DNA: TGTGCCTGGATTAATGCGGTGGACACCGGGGAGCTGTTTTTT.